The clone carrying this TCR beta chain was observed many times. The data were obtained in a study of T cells after yellow fever vaccination. It was through 5'RACE template switching that TCR cDNA was made, with a universal primer site and UMIs added. One entry per CDR3 protein, called by TCRdb with MiXCR from the 5' RACE reads. Here the sample spans 500,000 to 700,000 distinct CDR3 sequences, around 21% being singletons. The CDR3 is made up of 15 amino acids. CDR1 is SGHTA, CDR2 FQGNSA, per germline. The ends were cut back, 2 bases at V and 0 bases at J, with 9 bases in the middle. This sequence joins TRBV7-2 and TRBJ2-3; D might be TRBD2 (6 bases). The source of this sequence is a man younger than 45 who received the YFV17D yellow fever vaccine. The sequencing used PBMCs, collected 15 days after the yellow fever booster vaccination. The CDR3 DNA reads TGTGCCAGCAGCTTACAAGCGGGCAGCACAGATACGCAGTATTTT. Translation gives CASSLQAGSTDTQYF.